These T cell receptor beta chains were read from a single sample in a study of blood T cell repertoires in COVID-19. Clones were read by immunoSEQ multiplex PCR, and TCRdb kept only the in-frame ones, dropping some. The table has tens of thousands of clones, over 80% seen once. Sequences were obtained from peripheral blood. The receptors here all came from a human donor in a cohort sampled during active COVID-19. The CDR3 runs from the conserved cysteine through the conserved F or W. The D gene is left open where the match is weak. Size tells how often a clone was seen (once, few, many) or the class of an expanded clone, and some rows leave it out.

TGTGCCAGCAGTGAAATTGGGGGCTCTCAGTTCTTC,CASSEIGGSQFF,TRBV6-1,TRBJ2-1,NA,NA,12
TGTGCCAGCAGCACTGAGGACATTCAGTACTTC,CASSTEDIQYF,TRBV6-6,TRBJ2-4,NA,NA,11
TGTGCCTGGAAAGACTCCGTCAATGAGCAGTTCTTC,CAWKDSVNEQFF,TRBV30,TRBJ2-1,NA,NA,12
TGTGCCAGCAGCTTAGTGGGGGTGGGGGCTTTGGGCACAGATACGCAGTATTTT,CASSLVGVGALGTDTQYF,TRBV11-2,TRBJ2-3,NA,NA,18
TGTGCCAGCAGTTTACCGCCTAGCTTGGGCAATGAGCAGTTCTTC,CASSLPPSLGNEQFF,TRBV28,TRBJ2-1,NA,NA,15
TGCGCCAGCAGCCACCCCAGACAGGGGATAACTGGGGCCAACGTCCTGACTTTC,CASSHPRQGITGANVLTF,TRBV4-1,TRBJ2-6,TRBD1,NA,18
TGTGCCAGCAGCCAAAGTCAGAACTATGGCTACACCTTC,CASSQSQNYGYTF,TRBV16,TRBJ1-2,NA,NA,13
TGTGCCAGCAACCTCGGGAGATCGGTAAACATTCAGTACTTC,CASNLGRSVNIQYF,TRBV5-8,TRBJ2-4,NA,NA,14
TGTGCCAGCAGCTTAACTAGGGGGGACAGCGGTGGCTACACCTTC,CASSLTRGDSGGYTF,TRBV7-3,TRBJ1-2,TRBD1,NA,15
TGTGCCAGCAGTACGCAATCAGGGGAACGTCAGCCCCAGCATTTT,CASSTQSGERQPQHF,TRBV6-6,TRBJ1-5,NA,NA,15
TGTGCCTGGAAACATGGAAAAGGGGACATGAGTGGCTACACCTTC,CAWKHGKGDMSGYTF,TRBV30,TRBJ1-2,NA,NA,15
TGTGCCAGTAGTACGGGACTAGCGGGAAGCTCCTACAATGAGCAGTTCTTC,CASSTGLAGSSYNEQFF,TRBV19,TRBJ2-1,TRBD2,NA,17
TGTGCCAGCAGTGTTCTACAGTCTAATGAAAAACTGTTTTTT,CASSVLQSNEKLFF,TRBV2,TRBJ1-4,NA,NA,14
TGCGCCAGCAGCTTGGACAGGGAGTACGAGCAGTACTTC,CASSLDREYEQYF,TRBV5-1,TRBJ2-7,NA,NA,13
TGTGCCAGCAGTACAGGGGGCGAAGAGACCCAGTACTTC,CASSTGGEETQYF,TRBV2,TRBJ2-5,TRBD1,NA,13
TGTGCCAGCAGCTTAGAAGGGGGTAAGGTTGGCAATGAGCAGTTCTTC,CASSLEGGKVGNEQFF,TRBV7-2,TRBJ2-1,NA,once,16
TGTGCCAGCAGTTTTTTCCGGGACCAAGAGACCCAGTACTTC,CASSFFRDQETQYF,TRBV28,TRBJ2-5,NA,NA,14
TGTGCCAGCAGCTTAACAGGTTACTCCTACGAGCAGTACTTC,CASSLTGYSYEQYF,TRBV11-1,TRBJ2-7,NA,NA,14
TGTGCCAGCAGCTTGGAGAGTTGGCAGGGTGACTATGGCTACACCTTC,CASSLESWQGDYGYTF,TRBV5-8,TRBJ1-2,NA,NA,16
TGTGCCAGCAGCGTAGCTGCGGGGAACTCCTACAATGAGCAGTTCTTC,CASSVAAGNSYNEQFF,TRBV9,TRBJ2-1,NA,NA,16
TGTGCCAGCAGATCTAGCGGGGCCTCCTACGAGCAGTACTTC,CASRSSGASYEQYF,TRBV6-5,TRBJ2-7,TRBD2,NA,14
TGTGCCAGCAGCCAAGCCGGGACTAGCGGAACTAATACGCAGTATTTT,CASSQAGTSGTNTQYF,TRBV3-1/TRBV3-2,TRBJ2-3,TRBD2,once,16
TGTGCCAGCAGTTTCTACAGGCGGGGGGGCTACACCTTC,CASSFYRRGGYTF,TRBV28,TRBJ1-2,NA,NA,13
TGTGCCAGCAGCGACAAACAGGGGCCATCTGTCTACGAGCAGTACTTC,CASSDKQGPSVYEQYF,TRBV9,TRBJ2-7,TRBD1,NA,16
TGCGCCAGCAGCATAACAGGAAACACTGAAGCTTTCTTT,CASSITGNTEAFF,TRBV5-1,TRBJ1-1,NA,once,13
TGCGCCAGCAGTGCAACCGGGACAGCGAACACTGAAGCTTTCTTT,CASSATGTANTEAFF,TRBV10-1,TRBJ1-1,TRBD1,NA,15
TGTGCCAGTAGTACGACTAGGACTAGCGGGAGAGAGACCCAGTACTTC,CASSTTRTSGRETQYF,TRBV19,TRBJ2-5,TRBD2,NA,16
TGTGCCAGCAGGATGGGACAGGGGGCCTATGGCTACACCTTC,CASRMGQGAYGYTF,TRBV2,TRBJ1-2,TRBD1,NA,14
TGTGCCAGTAGTATTGGGCAGGGGGTAACCAAAAACATTCAGTACTTC,CASSIGQGVTKNIQYF,TRBV19,TRBJ2-4,TRBD1,NA,16
TGTGCCAGCAGTCACTGGACAGGGAAGTTGGACGAGCAGTACTTC,CASSHWTGKLDEQYF,TRBV6-6,TRBJ2-7,TRBD1,NA,15
TGTGCCAGCAGCGAGAGAACTAGCGGGTACTACAATGAGCAGTTCTTC,CASSERTSGYYNEQFF,TRBV7-8,TRBJ2-1,TRBD2,NA,16
TGTGCCAGTAGTATCGACTGGAACTCTGGGGCCAACGTCCTGACTTTC,CASSIDWNSGANVLTF,TRBV19,TRBJ2-6,NA,NA,16
TGTGCCAGCGGAGTTCACAATGAGCAGTTCTTC,CASGVHNEQFF,TRBV2,TRBJ2-1,NA,NA,11
TGTGCCAGCAGCCCCCTATGGGGGGGGTCCACTGAAGCTTTCTTT,CASSPLWGGSTEAFF,TRBV7-2,TRBJ1-1,NA,NA,15
TGTGCCAGCAGCTTGGGGGCGGGGCTCCAAGAGACCCAGTACTTC,CASSLGAGLQETQYF,TRBV5-8,TRBJ2-5,NA,NA,15
TGTGCCAGCAGCCCCCTCAGCGGGTCCCAGTTCTTC,CASSPLSGSQFF,TRBV3-1/TRBV3-2,TRBJ2-1,NA,NA,12
TGTGCCAGCCAGTCATCGAACACTGAAGCTTTCTTT,CASQSSNTEAFF,TRBV28,TRBJ1-1,NA,NA,12
TGTGCCAGCAGTCGACAGGGGGGGCCTGGAAACACCATATATTTT,CASSRQGGPGNTIYF,TRBV2,TRBJ1-3,TRBD1,once,15
TGCAGTGCTAGTACGGGACAGGGACCCAGCACTGAAGCTTTCTTT,CSASTGQGPSTEAFF,TRBV20-1,TRBJ1-1,TRBD1,NA,15
TGTGCCAGCAGGCGGACAGGGCGGACCGGGGAGCTGTTTTTT,CASRRTGRTGELFF,TRBV5-8,TRBJ2-2,TRBD1,few,14
TGTGCCAGCAGCTTAGCAGGGACAGAGAATCAGCCCCAGCATTTT,CASSLAGTENQPQHF,TRBV7-8,TRBJ1-5,TRBD1,NA,15
TGTGCCAGCAGCCTCAGGACAGGGGGCACTGGAAACACCATATATTTT,CASSLRTGGTGNTIYF,TRBV7-9,TRBJ1-3,TRBD1,NA,16
TGTGCCAGCAGCTTAGTCTACCACAATGAGCAGTTCTTC,CASSLVYHNEQFF,TRBV7-2,TRBJ2-1,NA,once,13
TGTGCCAGCAGCGGGGGGTTTTGGGAGCAGTACTTC,CASSGGFWEQYF,TRBV2,TRBJ2-7,TRBD2,NA,12
TGTGCCAGCAGGATGGCAGGCAACAATCAGCCCCAGCATTTT,CASRMAGNNQPQHF,TRBV28,TRBJ1-5,NA,NA,14
TGTGCCACCAGTTTTGGGGGGGGTGGAGAGACCCAGTACTTC,CATSFGGGGETQYF,TRBV24-1,TRBJ2-5,TRBD2,NA,14
TGTGCCAGTAGGACCATAGCGGGAGGGCCGCACACCGGGGAGCTGTTTTTT,CASRTIAGGPHTGELFF,TRBV19,TRBJ2-2,TRBD2,NA,17
TGTGCCAGCAGGGAAACAGGGGCCTCCTACGAGCAGTACTTC,CASRETGASYEQYF,TRBV25-1,TRBJ2-7,TRBD1,NA,14
TGTGCCAGCAGCCGAGCGGACGGTAACCTCTATGGCTACACCTTC,CASSRADGNLYGYTF,TRBV3-1/TRBV3-2,TRBJ1-2,NA,NA,15
TGTGCCAGCAGTAACGGGGATAATTCACCCCTCCACTTT,CASSNGDNSPLHF,TRBV6-4,TRBJ1-6,NA,NA,13
TGTGCCATCAGTGAAGGGCGAAACAGGGGCCTCGGACAGTACTTC,CAISEGRNRGLGQYF,TRBV10-3,TRBJ2-7,TRBD1,NA,15
TGCGCCAGCAGCCAAAGACAAACGCAGACAGGCGCTCATGAGCAGTTCTTC,CASSQRQTQTGAHEQFF,TRBV4-1,TRBJ2-1,NA,NA,17
TGTGCCAGCAGCCAAAGTAGGGGCAGGGGCGAGACCGGGGAGCTGTTTTTT,CASSQSRGRGETGELFF,TRBV4-2,TRBJ2-2,NA,NA,17
TGTGCCAGCAGCTTTGACAGGTACAATGAGCAGTTCTTC,CASSFDRYNEQFF,TRBV5-6,TRBJ2-1,NA,NA,13
TGTGCCACATCGAGAGACAGGAACACTGAAGCTTTCTTT,CATSRDRNTEAFF,TRBV10-3,TRBJ1-1,NA,NA,13
TGTGCCAGCAGCCAAGCTCGGGGGAACGAGCAGTACTTC,CASSQARGNEQYF,TRBV14,TRBJ2-7,NA,NA,13
TGTGCCAGCTCACCTGGACTAGCGGGTACGGGCGGGGAGCTGTTTTTT,CASSPGLAGTGGELFF,TRBV18,TRBJ2-2,TRBD2,once,16